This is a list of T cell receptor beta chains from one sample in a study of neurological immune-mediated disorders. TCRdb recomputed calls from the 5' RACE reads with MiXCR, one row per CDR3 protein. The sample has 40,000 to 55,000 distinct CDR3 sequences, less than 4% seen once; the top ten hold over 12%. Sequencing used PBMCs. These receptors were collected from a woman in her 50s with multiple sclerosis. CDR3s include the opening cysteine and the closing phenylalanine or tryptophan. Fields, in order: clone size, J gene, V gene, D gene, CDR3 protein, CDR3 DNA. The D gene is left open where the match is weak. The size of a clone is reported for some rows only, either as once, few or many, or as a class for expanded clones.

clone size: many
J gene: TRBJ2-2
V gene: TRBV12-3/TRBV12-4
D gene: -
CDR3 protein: CASSPNPGQGRSGELFF
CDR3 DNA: TGTGCCAGCAGTCCCAACCCCGGCCAGGGGAGGTCCGGGGAGCTGTTTTTT

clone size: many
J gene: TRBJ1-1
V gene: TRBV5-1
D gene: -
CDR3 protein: CASSWDTSNTEAFF
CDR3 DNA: TGCGCCAGCAGCTGGGACACCTCTAACACTGAAGCTTTCTTT

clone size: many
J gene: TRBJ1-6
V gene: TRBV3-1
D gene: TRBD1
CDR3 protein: CASSRGTAADSPLHF
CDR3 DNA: TGTGCCAGCAGCCGGGGGACAGCGGCCGATTCACCCCTCCACTTT

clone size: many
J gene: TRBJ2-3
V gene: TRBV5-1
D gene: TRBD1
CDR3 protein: CASSSGQSTDTQYF
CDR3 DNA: TGCGCCAGCAGCTCGGGACAGTCCACAGATACGCAGTATTTT

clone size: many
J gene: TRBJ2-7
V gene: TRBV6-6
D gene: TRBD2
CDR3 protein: CASSYDLAGGGEQYF
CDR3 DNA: TGTGCCAGCAGTTACGATCTAGCGGGAGGAGGCGAGCAGTACTTC

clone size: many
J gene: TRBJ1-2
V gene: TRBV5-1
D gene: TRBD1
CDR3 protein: CASNLDRGTGGYTF
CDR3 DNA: TGCGCCAGCAACCTAGACAGGGGAACAGGTGGCTACACCTTC

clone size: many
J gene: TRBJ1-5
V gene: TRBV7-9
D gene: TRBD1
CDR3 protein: CASSSSAAGGSNQPQHF
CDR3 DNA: TGTGCCAGCAGTTCAAGCGCGGCAGGGGGAAGCAATCAGCCCCAGCATTTT

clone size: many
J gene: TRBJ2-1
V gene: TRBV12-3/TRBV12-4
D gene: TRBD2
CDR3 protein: CASKPSGENGEQFF
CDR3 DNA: TGTGCCAGCAAACCTAGCGGGGAAAACGGTGAGCAGTTCTTC

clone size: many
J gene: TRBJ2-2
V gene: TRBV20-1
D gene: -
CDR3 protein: CSARDPKRNTGELFF
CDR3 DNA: TGCAGTGCTAGAGATCCAAAGAGGAACACCGGGGAGCTGTTTTTT

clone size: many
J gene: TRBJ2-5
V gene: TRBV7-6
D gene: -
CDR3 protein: CASSLGDGDQETQYF
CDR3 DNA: TGTGCCAGCAGCCTGGGGGACGGAGATCAAGAGACCCAGTACTTC

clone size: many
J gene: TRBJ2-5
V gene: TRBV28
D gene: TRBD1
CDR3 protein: CASSQGGRGETQYF
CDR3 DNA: TGTGCCAGCTCCCAAGGGGGCAGGGGCGAGACCCAGTACTTC

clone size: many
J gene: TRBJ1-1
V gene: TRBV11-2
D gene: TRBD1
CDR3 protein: CASTLTGTGNFEAFF
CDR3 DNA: TGTGCCAGCACACTTACTGGGACAGGGAATTTTGAAGCTTTCTTT

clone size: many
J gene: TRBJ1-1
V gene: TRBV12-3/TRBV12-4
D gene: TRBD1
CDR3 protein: CASSSGQGAKAFF
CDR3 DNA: TGTGCCAGCAGTTCCGGACAGGGGGCGAAAGCTTTCTTT

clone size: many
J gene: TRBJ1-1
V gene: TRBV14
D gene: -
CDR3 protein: CASSQGSARSTEAFF
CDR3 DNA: TGTGCCAGCAGCCAAGGGTCCGCTAGGAGCACTGAAGCTTTCTTT

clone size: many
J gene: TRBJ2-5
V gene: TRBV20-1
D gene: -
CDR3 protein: CSAKPTSFPVGAQYF
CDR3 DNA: TGCAGTGCTAAGCCGACTAGTTTCCCTGTCGGGGCCCAGTACTTC

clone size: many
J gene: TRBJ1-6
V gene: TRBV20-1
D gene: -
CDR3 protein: CSTFATYNSPLHF
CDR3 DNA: TGCAGTACTTTCGCCACCTATAATTCACCCCTCCACTTT

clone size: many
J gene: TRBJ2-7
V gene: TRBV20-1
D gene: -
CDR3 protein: CSARLIARAYEQYF
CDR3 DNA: TGCAGTGCTAGACTAATAGCAAGGGCCTACGAGCAGTACTTC

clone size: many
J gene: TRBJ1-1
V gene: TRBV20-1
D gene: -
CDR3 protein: CSARDTPGNTEAFF
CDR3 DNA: TGCAGTGCTAGAGACACCCCAGGGAACACTGAAGCTTTCTTT

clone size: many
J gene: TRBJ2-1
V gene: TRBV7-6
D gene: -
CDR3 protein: CASSRPPGTGAYNEQFF
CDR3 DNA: TGTGCCAGCAGCCGACCTCCCGGGACCGGAGCCTACAATGAGCAGTTCTTC

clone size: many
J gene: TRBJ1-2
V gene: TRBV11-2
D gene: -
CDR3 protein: CASSLLVTDYGYTF
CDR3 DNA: TGTGCCAGCAGCCTCCTCGTTACGGACTATGGCTACACCTTC

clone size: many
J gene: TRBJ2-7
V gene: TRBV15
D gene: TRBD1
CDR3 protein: CATSGDRGAYEQYF
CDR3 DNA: TGTGCCACCAGCGGAGACAGGGGTGCCTACGAGCAGTACTTC

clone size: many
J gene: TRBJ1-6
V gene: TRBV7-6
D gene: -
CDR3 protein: CASSLSFRGNKNSPLHF
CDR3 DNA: TGTGCCAGCAGCTTAAGTTTCCGGGGGAACAAGAATTCACCCCTCCACTTT

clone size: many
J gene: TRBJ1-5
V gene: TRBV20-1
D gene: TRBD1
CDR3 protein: CSAPDRGDLNQPQHF
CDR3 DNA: TGCAGTGCTCCCGACAGGGGGGATCTCAATCAGCCCCAGCATTTT

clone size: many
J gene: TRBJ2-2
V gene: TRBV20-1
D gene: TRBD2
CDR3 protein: CSFSGGPGELFF
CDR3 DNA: TGCAGTTTTAGCGGGGGTCCCGGGGAGCTGTTTTTT

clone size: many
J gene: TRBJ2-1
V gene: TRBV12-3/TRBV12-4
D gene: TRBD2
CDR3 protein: CASSQGSTSGYNEQFF
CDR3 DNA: TGTGCCAGCAGTCAAGGGTCTACTAGCGGCTACAATGAGCAGTTCTTC

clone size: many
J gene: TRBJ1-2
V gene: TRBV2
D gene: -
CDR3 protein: CASRSGTVVYGYTF
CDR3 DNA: TGTGCCAGCAGGTCCGGCACGGTGGTCTATGGCTACACCTTC

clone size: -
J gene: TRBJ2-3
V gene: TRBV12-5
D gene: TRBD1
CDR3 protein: CASGPGQGADTQYF
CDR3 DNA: TGTGCTAGTGGCCCTGGACAGGGCGCAGATACGCAGTATTTT

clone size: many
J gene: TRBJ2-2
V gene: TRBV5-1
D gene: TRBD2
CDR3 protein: CASSLAGLAGETGELFF
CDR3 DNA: TGCGCCAGCAGCTTGGCCGGACTAGCGGGAGAAACCGGGGAGCTGTTTTTT

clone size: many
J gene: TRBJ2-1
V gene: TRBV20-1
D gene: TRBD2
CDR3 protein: CSARDPGLAGVRYNEQFF
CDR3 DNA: TGCAGTGCTAGAGATCCCGGACTAGCGGGAGTTCGATACAATGAGCAGTTCTTC

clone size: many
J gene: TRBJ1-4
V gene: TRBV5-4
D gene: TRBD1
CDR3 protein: CASSSGQEVNEKLFF
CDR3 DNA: TGTGCCAGCAGCTCGGGACAGGAGGTTAATGAAAAACTGTTTTTT

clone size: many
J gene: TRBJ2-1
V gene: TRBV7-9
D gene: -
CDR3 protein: CASSATTGSSYNEQFF
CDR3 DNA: TGTGCCAGCAGCGCGACCACAGGGAGCTCCTACAATGAGCAGTTCTTC

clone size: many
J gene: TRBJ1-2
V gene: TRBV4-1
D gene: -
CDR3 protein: CASSQDWAPGRNYGYTF
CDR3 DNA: TGCGCCAGCAGCCAAGATTGGGCCCCGGGCAGAAACTATGGCTACACCTTC

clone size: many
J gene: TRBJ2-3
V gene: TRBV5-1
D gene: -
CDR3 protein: CASSRTLNTDTQYF
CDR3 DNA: TGCGCCAGCAGCCGGACACTGAACACAGATACGCAGTATTTT

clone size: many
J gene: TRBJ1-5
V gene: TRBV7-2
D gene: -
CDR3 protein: CASSTRPWVQPQHF
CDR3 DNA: TGTGCCAGCAGCACGCGACCCTGGGTTCAGCCCCAGCATTTT

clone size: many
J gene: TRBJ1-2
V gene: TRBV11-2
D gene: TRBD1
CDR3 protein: CASSFRTGGNYGYTF
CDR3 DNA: TGTGCCAGCAGCTTTAGGACAGGGGGCAACTATGGCTACACCTTC

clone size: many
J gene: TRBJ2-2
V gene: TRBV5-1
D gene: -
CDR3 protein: CASSLETIPTGELFF
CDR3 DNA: TGCGCCAGCAGCTTGGAGACTATTCCCACCGGGGAGCTGTTTTTT

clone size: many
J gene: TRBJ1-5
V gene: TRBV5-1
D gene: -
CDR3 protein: CASSLSGSGGQPQHF
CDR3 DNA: TGCGCCAGCAGCTTGAGTGGTTCGGGCGGGCAGCCCCAGCATTTT

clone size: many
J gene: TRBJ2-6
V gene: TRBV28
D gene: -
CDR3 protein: CASRPSGANVLTF
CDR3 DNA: TGTGCCAGCAGACCCTCTGGGGCCAACGTCCTGACTTTC

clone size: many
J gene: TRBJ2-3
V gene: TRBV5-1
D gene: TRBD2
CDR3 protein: CASRSGTSHTDTQYF
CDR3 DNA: TGCGCCAGCAGGTCCGGGACTAGCCACACAGATACGCAGTATTTT

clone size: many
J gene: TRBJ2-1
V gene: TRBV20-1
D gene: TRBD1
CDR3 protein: CSALDRGVYNEQFF
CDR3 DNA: TGCAGTGCTCTAGACAGGGGAGTTTACAATGAGCAGTTCTTC

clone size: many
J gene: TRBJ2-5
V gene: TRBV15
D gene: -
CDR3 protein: CATKSGLGGQETQYF
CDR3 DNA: TGTGCCACCAAATCAGGCCTGGGCGGCCAAGAGACCCAGTACTTC

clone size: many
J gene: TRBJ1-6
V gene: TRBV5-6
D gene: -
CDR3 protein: CASSLGPQNSPLHF
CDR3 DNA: TGTGCCAGCAGCCTGGGACCTCAAAATTCACCCCTCCACTTT

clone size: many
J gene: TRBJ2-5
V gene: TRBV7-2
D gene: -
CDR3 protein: CASSLAPQGGETQYF
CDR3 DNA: TGTGCCAGCAGCTTAGCGCCTCAGGGAGGAGAGACCCAGTACTTC

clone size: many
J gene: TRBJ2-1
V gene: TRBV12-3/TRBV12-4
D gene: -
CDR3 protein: CASSFSRAYNEQFF
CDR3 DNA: TGTGCCAGCAGTTTCAGCAGGGCCTACAATGAGCAGTTCTTC